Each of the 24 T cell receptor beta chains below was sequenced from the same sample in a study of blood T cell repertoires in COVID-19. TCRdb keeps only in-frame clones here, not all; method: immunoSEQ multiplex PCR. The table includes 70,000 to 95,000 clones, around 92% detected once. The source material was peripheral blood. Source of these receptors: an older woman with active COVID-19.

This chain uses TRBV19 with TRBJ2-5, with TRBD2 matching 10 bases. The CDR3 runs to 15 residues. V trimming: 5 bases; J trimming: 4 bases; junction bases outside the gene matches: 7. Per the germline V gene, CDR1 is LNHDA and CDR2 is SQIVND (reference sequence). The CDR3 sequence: CASSPSGGAGETQYF. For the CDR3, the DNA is TGTGCCAGTAGTCCGAGCGGGGGGGCCGGAGAGACCCAGTACTTC.

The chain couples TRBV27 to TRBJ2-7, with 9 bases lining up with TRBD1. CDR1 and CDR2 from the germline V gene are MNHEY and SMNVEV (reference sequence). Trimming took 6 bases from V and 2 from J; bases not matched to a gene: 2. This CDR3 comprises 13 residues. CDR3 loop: CASRRDRAYEQYF. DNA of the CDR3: TGTGCCAGCAGGCGGGACAGGGCCTACGAGCAGTACTTC.

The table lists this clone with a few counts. The CDR3 region is CASSQMDTPFYEQYF. The CDR3 DNA reads as TGTGCCAGCAGCCAAATGGACACCCCATTCTACGAGCAGTACTTC. The chain couples TRBV3-1 (or the pseudogene TRBV3-2) to TRBJ2-7, with D possibly TRBD1 on 5 matching bases. CDR3 length: 15 amino acids. The V end lost 2 bases, the J end lost 3 bases, and 14 bases lay between the germline ends. Germline lookup yields CDR1 LGHDT and CDR2 YNNKEL (reference sequence).

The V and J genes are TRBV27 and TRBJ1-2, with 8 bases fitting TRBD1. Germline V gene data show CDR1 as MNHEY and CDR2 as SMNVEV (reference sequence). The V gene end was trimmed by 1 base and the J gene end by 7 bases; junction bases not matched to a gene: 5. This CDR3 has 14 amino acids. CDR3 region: CASSLWGRGLGYTF. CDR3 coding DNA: TGTGCCAGCAGTTTATGGGGCAGGGGGCTTGGCTACACCTTC.

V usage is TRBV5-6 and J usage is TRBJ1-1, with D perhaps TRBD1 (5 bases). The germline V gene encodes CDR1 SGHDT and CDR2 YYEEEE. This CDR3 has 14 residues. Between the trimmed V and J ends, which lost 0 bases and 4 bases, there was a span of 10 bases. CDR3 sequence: CASSLVGGGTEAFF. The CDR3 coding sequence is TGTGCCAGCAGCTTGGTGGGGGGAGGCACTGAAGCTTTCTTT.

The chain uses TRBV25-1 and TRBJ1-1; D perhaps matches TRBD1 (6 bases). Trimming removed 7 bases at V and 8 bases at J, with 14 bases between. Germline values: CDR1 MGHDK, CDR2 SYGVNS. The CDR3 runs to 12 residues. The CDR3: CASMEARGEAFF. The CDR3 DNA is TGTGCCAGCATGGAAGCGAGGGGGGAAGCTTTCTTT. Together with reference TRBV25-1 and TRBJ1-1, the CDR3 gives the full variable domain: EADIYQTPRYLVIGTGKKITLECSQTMGHDKMYWYQQDPGMELHLIHYSYGVNSTEKGDLSSESTVSRIRTEHFPLTLESARPSHTSQYLCASMEARGEAFFGQGTRLTVV.

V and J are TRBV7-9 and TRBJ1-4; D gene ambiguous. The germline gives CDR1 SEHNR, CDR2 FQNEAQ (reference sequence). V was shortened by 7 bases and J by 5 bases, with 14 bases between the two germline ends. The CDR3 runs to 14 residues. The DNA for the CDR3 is TGTGCCAGCACCCACCAGGAGGCAAATGAAAAACTGTTTTTT. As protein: CASTHQEANEKLFF.

CDR3 residues: CASTGTATLYSNQPQHF. CDR3 nucleotide sequence: TGTGCCAGCACTGGGACAGCGACCCTATATAGCAATCAGCCCCAGCATTTT. The chain employs TRBV28 and TRBJ1-5; 7 bases fit TRBD1. This CDR3 has 17 amino acids. V was clipped by 7 bases and J by 0 bases; unmatched bases: 12. The germline V gene encodes CDR1 MDHEN and CDR2 SYDVKM.

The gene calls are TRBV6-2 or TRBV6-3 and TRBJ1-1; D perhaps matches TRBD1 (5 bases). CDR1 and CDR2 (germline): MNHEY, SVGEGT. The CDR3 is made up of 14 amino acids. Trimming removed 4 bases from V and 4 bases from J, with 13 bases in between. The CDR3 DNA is TGTGCCAGCAGTTTCCAGGGTATGAGCACTGAAGCTTTCTTT. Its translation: CASSFQGMSTEAFF.

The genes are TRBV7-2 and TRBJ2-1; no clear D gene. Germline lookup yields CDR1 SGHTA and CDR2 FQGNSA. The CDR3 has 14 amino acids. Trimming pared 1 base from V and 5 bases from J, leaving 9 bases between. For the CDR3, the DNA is TGTGCCAGCAGCTTAGTTTTTAGTAACAATGAGCAGTTCTTC. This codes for CASSLVFSNNEQFF.

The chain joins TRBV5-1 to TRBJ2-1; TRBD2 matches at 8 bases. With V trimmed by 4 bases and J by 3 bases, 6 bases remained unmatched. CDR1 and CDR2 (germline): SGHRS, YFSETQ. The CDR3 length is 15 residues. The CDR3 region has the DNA TGCGCCAGCAGCCTTCGGGAGGGCCGCTACAATGAGCAGTTCTTC. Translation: CASSLREGRYNEQFF.

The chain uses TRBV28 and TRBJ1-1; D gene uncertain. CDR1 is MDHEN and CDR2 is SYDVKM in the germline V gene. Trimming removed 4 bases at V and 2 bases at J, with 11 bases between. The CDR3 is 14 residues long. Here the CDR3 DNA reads TGTGCCAGCAGTTCCCCCCAGAAAAACACTGAAGCTTTCTTT. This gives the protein CASSSPQKNTEAFF.

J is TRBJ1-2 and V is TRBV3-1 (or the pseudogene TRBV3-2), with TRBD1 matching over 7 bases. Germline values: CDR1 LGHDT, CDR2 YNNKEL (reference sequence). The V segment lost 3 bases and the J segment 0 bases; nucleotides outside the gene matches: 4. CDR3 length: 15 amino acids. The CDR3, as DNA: TGTGCCAGCAGCCAGTTGACAGGGACTAACTATGGCTACACCTTC. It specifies CASSQLTGTNYGYTF.

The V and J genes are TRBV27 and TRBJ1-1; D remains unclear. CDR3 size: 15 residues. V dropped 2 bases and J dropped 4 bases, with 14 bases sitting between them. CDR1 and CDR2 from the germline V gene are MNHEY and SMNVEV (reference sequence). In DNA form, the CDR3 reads TGTGCCAGCAGTTTAAGTCCGAGGGCGGGCACTGAAGCTTTCTTT. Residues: CASSLSPRAGTEAFF.

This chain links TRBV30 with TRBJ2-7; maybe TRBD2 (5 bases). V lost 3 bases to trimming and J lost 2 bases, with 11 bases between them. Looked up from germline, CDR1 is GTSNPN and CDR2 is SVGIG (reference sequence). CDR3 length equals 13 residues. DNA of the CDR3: TGTGCCTGGAGCGAGGATAGCGCCTACGAGCAGTACTTC. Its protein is CAWSEDSAYEQYF.

The CDR3 DNA reads TGTGCCAGCAGTGAACTAGGACAGGGGTTATACGAGCAGTACTTC. It translates to CASSELGQGLYEQYF. This chain connects TRBV2 to TRBJ2-7; TRBD1 agrees at 9 bases. The CDR3 sequence is 15 residues long. In germline, CDR1 is SNHLY, CDR2 FYNNEI. Germline trimming cut 2 bases from V and 4 bases from J; bases unmatched to any gene: 6.

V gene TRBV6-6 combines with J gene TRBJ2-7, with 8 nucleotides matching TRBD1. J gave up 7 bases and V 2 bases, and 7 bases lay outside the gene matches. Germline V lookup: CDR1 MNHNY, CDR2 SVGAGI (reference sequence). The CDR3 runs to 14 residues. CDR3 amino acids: CASSYPGQAYEQYF. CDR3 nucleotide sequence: TGTGCCAGCAGTTACCCGGGACAGGCTTATGAGCAGTACTTC.

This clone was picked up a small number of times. CDR3 sequence (DNA): TGTGCCAGTAGTATAAATGGACAGCCGAACACTGAAGCTTTCTTT. It codes for CASSINGQPNTEAFF. The rearrangement uses TRBV19 and TRBJ1-1, with D perhaps TRBD1 (6 bases). The germline V gene encodes CDR1 LNHDA and CDR2 SQIVND (reference sequence). The CDR3 is 15 amino acids. The V end was cut by 2 bases, the J end by 1 base, with 11 bases between.

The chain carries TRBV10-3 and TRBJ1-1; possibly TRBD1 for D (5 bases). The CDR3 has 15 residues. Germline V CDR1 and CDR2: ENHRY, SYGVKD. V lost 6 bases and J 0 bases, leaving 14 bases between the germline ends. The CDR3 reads CAISATSTVNTEAFF. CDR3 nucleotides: TGTGCCATCAGCGCGACCTCGACAGTGAACACTGAAGCTTTCTTT.

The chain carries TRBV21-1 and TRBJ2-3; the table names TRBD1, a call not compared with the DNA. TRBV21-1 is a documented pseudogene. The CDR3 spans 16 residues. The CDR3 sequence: CASSTGQGASTDTQYF. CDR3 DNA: TGTGCCAGCAGCACCGGACAGGGGGCTAGCACAGATACGCAGTATTTT.

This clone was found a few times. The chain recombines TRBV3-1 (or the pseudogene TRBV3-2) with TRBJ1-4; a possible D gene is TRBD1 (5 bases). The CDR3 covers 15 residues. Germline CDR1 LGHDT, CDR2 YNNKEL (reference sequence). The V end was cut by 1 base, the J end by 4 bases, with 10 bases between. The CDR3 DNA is TGTGCCAGCAGCCAAGGTGTAGGGGATAATGAAAAACTGTTTTTT. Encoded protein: CASSQGVGDNEKLFF.

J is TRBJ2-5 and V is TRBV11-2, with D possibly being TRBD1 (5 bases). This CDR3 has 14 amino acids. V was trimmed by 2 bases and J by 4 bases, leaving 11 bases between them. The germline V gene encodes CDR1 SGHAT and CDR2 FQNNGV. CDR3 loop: CASSLQGKGETQYF. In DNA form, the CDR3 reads TGTGCCAGCAGCTTACAGGGAAAGGGAGAGACCCAGTACTTC.

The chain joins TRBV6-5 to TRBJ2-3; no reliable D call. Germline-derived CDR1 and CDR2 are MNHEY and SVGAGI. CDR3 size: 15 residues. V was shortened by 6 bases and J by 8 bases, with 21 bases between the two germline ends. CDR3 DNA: TGTGCCAGCAGGGATTCGAGGTCGACCTTAAGTACGCAGTATTTT. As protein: CASRDSRSTLSTQYF.

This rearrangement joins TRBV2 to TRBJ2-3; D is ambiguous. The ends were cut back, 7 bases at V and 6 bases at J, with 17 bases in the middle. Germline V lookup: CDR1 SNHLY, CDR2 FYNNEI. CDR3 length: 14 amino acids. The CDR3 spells CASNYRVGWDTQYF. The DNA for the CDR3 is TGTGCCAGCAACTATCGGGTTGGCTGGGATACGCAGTATTTT. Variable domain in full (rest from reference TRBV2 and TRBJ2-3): EPEVTQTPSHQVTQMGQEVILRCVPISNHLYFYWYRQILGQKVEFLVSFYNNEISEKSEIFDDQFSVERPDGSNFTLKIRSTKLEDSAMYFCASNYRVGWDTQYFGPGTRLTVL.